Below are 27 T cell receptor beta chains sequenced from a single sample in a study of T cell responses to AZD1222 COVID-19 vaccine. TCRdb's table, derived via immunoSEQ multiplex PCR, lists solely in-frame clones and lacks some. The profile shows roughly 150,000 clones, more than 90% of them singletons. Sequences were derived from peripheral blood, sampled 28 days after the second AZD1222 dose. Receptors were obtained from an adult who received the AZD1222 COVID-19 vaccine.

Comment on this clone: Relative to the germline gene, one junction end is altered; a read error may explain this. The sample contains more than one DNA sequence encoding this CDR3. The chain recombines TRBV6-5 with TRBJ1-4, with D possibly being TRBD1 (5 bases). This CDR3 is 15 amino acids long. CDR1 is MNHEY and CDR2 is SVGAGI in the germline V gene. This chain's CDR3 is CASSYSGGTNEKLFF. DNA for the CDR3: TGTGCCAGCAGTTACTCTGGGGGAACTAACGAAAAACTGTTTTTT.

The chain carries TRBV4-2 and TRBJ2-3; the match to TRBD2 covers 9 bases. CDR3 size: 18 residues. V lost 0 bases and J lost 1; bases outside the gene matches: 8. Germline CDR1 and CDR2: LGHNA and YNFKEQ. The CDR3: CASSQERAASGGTDTQYF. The CDR3 DNA sequence: TGTGCCAGCAGCCAAGAGAGAGCGGCTAGCGGGGGCACAGATACGCAGTATTTT.

A few counts support this clone. The chain combines TRBV9 with TRBJ2-7, with TRBD2 matching 8 bases. This CDR3 spans 15 amino acids. Per germline, CDR1 SGDLS and CDR2 YYNGEE. V lost 0 bases, J lost 2 bases, and 4 bases stayed unmatched. CDR3 coding DNA: TGTGCCAGCAGCGTAGCAACTAGCGGTCCCTACGAGCAGTACTTC. Residues: CASSVATSGPYEQYF.

This rearrangement joins TRBV3-1 (or the pseudogene TRBV3-2) to TRBJ1-1, with 8 bases lining up with TRBD1. V shed 5 bases and J 0 bases; nucleotides not matched to a gene: 5. The germline CDR1 and CDR2 sequences are LGHDT and YNNKEL (reference sequence). This CDR3 comprises 15 residues. For the CDR3, the DNA is TGTGCCAGCAGCTTGGGACAGGCCATGAACACTGAAGCTTTCTTT. Translating gives CASSLGQAMNTEAFF.

The chain carries TRBV2 and TRBJ1-5; possible D gene TRBD1, 6 bases. CDR3 length equals 15 residues. V dropped 10 bases and J dropped 4 bases, with 20 bases sitting between them. Germline V gives CDR1 SNHLY, CDR2 FYNNEI. CDR3 DNA: TGTGCCACCCGCCGTGCTGGGGGCCTAAATCAGCCCCAGCATTTT. Protein sequence: CATRRAGGLNQPQHF.

The chain carries TRBV6-4 and TRBJ2-3; 7 bases align to TRBD1. The germline V gene encodes CDR1 MRHNA and CDR2 SNTAGT. V trimming: 2 bases; J trimming: 6 bases; junction bases outside the gene matches: 2. CDR3 length equals 13 residues. The CDR3 coding sequence is TGTGCCAGCAGTGACGTCAGGGGGGATACGCAGTATTTT. Encoded protein: CASSDVRGDTQYF.

The J gene is TRBJ1-3, the V gene TRBV27; no reliable D call. CDR3 length: 15 amino acids. V gave up 5 bases and J gave up 4 bases, with 15 bases separating them. Germline V gives CDR1 MNHEY, CDR2 SMNVEV (reference sequence). CDR3 DNA sequence: TGTGCCAGCAGTGGTTTGGGAGCGGACGGAAACACCATATATTTT. Residues: CASSGLGADGNTIYF.

The rearrangement links TRBV14 to TRBJ2-7; possibly TRBD1 for D (5 bases). CDR1 and CDR2 (germline): SGHDN, FVKESK. The CDR3 totals 14 residues. The ends were cut back, 1 base at V and 6 bases at J, with 13 bases in the middle. CDR3 sequence (DNA): TGTGCCAGCAGCCAAGCCCAGGGTTTCGGCGAGCAGTACTTC. Amino acids: CASSQAQGFGEQYF.

The rearrangement links TRBV28 to TRBJ1-4, with D possibly TRBD1 on 5 matching bases. CDR3 length equals 16 residues. Germline values: CDR1 MDHEN, CDR2 SYDVKM. V gave up 6 bases and J gave up 7 bases, with 21 bases separating them. CDR3 amino acids: CASSPGGKSRGEKLFF. In nucleotides, the CDR3 is TGTGCCAGCAGCCCCGGGGGAAAGTCGCGGGGTGAAAAACTGTTTTTT. Combining the CDR3 with reference TRBV28 and TRBJ1-4 gives the whole variable domain DVKVTQSSRYLVKRTGEKVFLECVQDMDHENMFWYRQDPGLGLRLIYFSYDVKMKEKGDIPEGYSVSREKKERFSLILESASTNQTSMYLCASSPGGKSRGEKLFFGSGTQLSVL.

V gene TRBV7-9 combines with J gene TRBJ2-7, with D possibly TRBD2 on 6 matching bases. The germline V gene encodes CDR1 SEHNR and CDR2 FQNEAQ (reference sequence). Deletions cut 4 bases from V and 1 base from J, with 11 bases between. This CDR3 comprises 14 residues. The CDR3 region has the DNA TGTGCCAGCAGCTACCACGGGGGTTCCTACGAGCAGTACTTC. It encodes CASSYHGGSYEQYF.

In the case of this clone: The junction departs from the called germline gene at one end, perhaps through a read error. The chain employs TRBV6-5 and TRBJ1-1; D is uncertain. Germline loops: CDR1 MNHEY, CDR2 SVGAGI. The CDR3 sequence is 15 residues long. The CDR3 sequence is CASSDSRTMNTEAFF. The CDR3 DNA sequence: TGTGCCAGCAGTGACTCAAGGACTATGAACACTGAAGCTTTCTTT.

This chain links TRBV12-3 or TRBV12-4 with TRBJ1-1; D ambiguous. With 1 base removed from V and 10 bases from J, the gap between germline ends came to 10 bases. The CDR3 is 12 residues long. The CDR3 DNA reads TGTGCCAGCAGTTTAGGGAGGGTGGGAGCTTTCTTT. Protein: CASSLGRVGAFF.

This clone was seen only a few times. The chain employs TRBV10-2 and TRBJ2-2; TRBD2 aligns across 9 bases. Germline V gene lookup returns CDR1 WSHSY and CDR2 SAAADI. The CDR3 sequence is 16 residues long. The J segment lost 2 bases and the V segment lost 4 bases, leaving 5 bases of the junction unmatched. Here the CDR3 DNA reads TGCGCCAGCAGTGTCTCTAGCGGGATAAACACCGGGGAGCTGTTTTTT. This gives the protein CASSVSSGINTGELFF.

The genes are TRBV6-5 and TRBJ2-1, with 7 nucleotides matching TRBD2. CDR1 is MNHEY and CDR2 is SVGAGI in the germline V gene. This CDR3 region has 13 residues. Trimming cost V 6 bases and J 7 bases; bases outside gene matches: 6. CDR3 residues: CASRGGKGNEQFF. DNA for the CDR3: TGTGCCAGCAGGGGGGGGAAGGGGAATGAGCAGTTCTTC.

The chain carries TRBV5-5 and TRBJ1-2; no clear D gene. Germline CDR1 reads SGHKS; CDR2 reads YYEKEE (reference sequence). V was clipped by 0 bases and J by 3 bases, with 6 bases between them. This CDR3 is built from 13 residues. DNA of the CDR3: TGTGCCAGCAGCTTGGGGCAGGACTATGGCTACACCTTC. Encoded protein: CASSLGQDYGYTF.

The gene calls are TRBV9 and TRBJ2-7; 7 bases line up with TRBD2. Germline CDR1 SGDLS, CDR2 YYNGEE. J was trimmed by 9 bases and V by 0 bases; bases with no gene match: 18. This CDR3 spans 17 amino acids. The CDR3 DNA sequence: TGTGCCAGCAGCGTAGCAGACTCTGGGAGGGGACCCGGTGGGCAGTACTTC. Translation: CASSVADSGRGPGGQYF.

The chain combines TRBV15 with TRBJ2-1, with TRBD2 matching over 10 bases. The ends lost 0 bases at V and 7 bases at J; junction bases unmatched: 9. The CDR3 totals 17 residues. The germline V gene encodes CDR1 LNHNV and CDR2 YYDKDF (reference sequence). The CDR3 sequence: CATSRDRSAGGRNEQFF. CDR3 bases: TGTGCCACCAGCAGAGATAGATCAGCGGGGGGGCGGAATGAGCAGTTCTTC. Looking up the rest from reference TRBV15 and TRBJ2-1 gives the full variable domain: DAMVIQNPRYQVTQFGKPVTLSCSQTLNHNVMYWYQQKSSQAPKLLFHYYDKDFNNEADTPDNFQSRRPNTSFCFLDIRSPGLGDTAMYLCATSRDRSAGGRNEQFFGPGTRLTVL.

This sequence joins TRBV19 and TRBJ1-5; 7 bases align to TRBD1. The germline V gene has CDR1 LNHDA and CDR2 SQIVND (reference sequence). The CDR3 covers 15 residues. With 5 bases clipped from V and 6 bases from J, the junction kept 10 bases outside the gene matches. The CDR3 region is CASSVPGGTSQPQHF. The CDR3 bases are TGTGCCAGTAGTGTCCCAGGGGGAACGAGTCAGCCCCAGCATTTT.

The chain recombines TRBV6-6 with TRBJ2-7; D gene unclear. In germline, CDR1 is MNHNY, CDR2 SVGAGI (reference sequence). Between the trimmed V and J ends, which lost 6 bases and 6 bases, there was a span of 15 bases. The CDR3 is 13 residues long. Here the CDR3 reads CASRWADPLEQYF. CDR3 sequence (DNA): TGTGCCAGCAGATGGGCCGACCCCCTCGAGCAGTACTTC.

The rearrangement uses TRBV29-1 and TRBJ2-1; perhaps TRBD2 as D (6 bases). This CDR3 is built from 15 residues. Trimming pared 7 bases from V and 6 bases from J, leaving 22 bases between. Germline V gives CDR1 SQVTM, CDR2 ANQGSEA. The CDR3 loop is CSAQSGTRGGNEQFF. DNA for the CDR3: TGCAGCGCTCAATCCGGGACTCGTGGGGGCAATGAGCAGTTCTTC.

The chain carries TRBV6-5 and TRBJ1-1; 7 bases fit TRBD1. Germline V gene data show CDR1 as MNHEY and CDR2 as SVGAGI. Losses at the gene ends were 4 bases for V and 6 bases for J; bases not matched to a gene: 8. The CDR3 contains 14 residues. CDR3 region: CASSSMEGASEAFF. CDR3 DNA: TGTGCCAGCAGTTCTATGGAGGGGGCTTCTGAAGCTTTCTTT.

The genes are TRBV6-5 and TRBJ1-2, with D perhaps matching TRBD1 (6 bases). The CDR3 spans 14 residues. Trimming removed 8 bases from V and 8 bases from J, with 21 bases in between. Germline V gene lookup returns CDR1 MNHEY and CDR2 SVGAGI. DNA of the CDR3: TGTGCCAGCTCCTCACGGGGGCAACTAAAGGGCTACACCTTC. Translation gives CASSSRGQLKGYTF.

This clone was seen just once. The chain links TRBV5-1 to TRBJ1-6; the D gene is possibly TRBD1 (6 bases). Deletions cut 4 bases from V and 6 bases from J, with 14 bases between. The CDR3 is 15 residues long. From germline, CDR1 is SGHRS and CDR2 YFSETQ. The CDR3 reads CASSPEGGPNSPLHF. CDR3 coding DNA: TGCGCCAGCAGCCCGGAGGGGGGGCCTAATTCACCCCTCCACTTT.

This chain joins TRBV5-1 and TRBJ2-2, with unresolved D. V was clipped by 6 bases and J by 1 base, with 10 bases between them. The CDR3 extends over 14 amino acids. CDR1 is SGHRS and CDR2 is YFSETQ in the germline V gene. The CDR3 loop is CASKERLNTGELFF. Written as DNA, the CDR3 is TGCGCCAGCAAGGAGCGATTGAACACCGGGGAGCTGTTTTTT.

The chain carries TRBV5-5 and TRBJ1-1; 8 bases fit TRBD1. The ends lost 7 bases at V and 11 bases at J; junction bases unmatched: 10. This CDR3 spans 12 amino acids. From germline, CDR1 is SGHKS and CDR2 YYEKEE (reference sequence). The CDR3, as DNA: TGTGCCAGCTTGAACCGGACAGGGAGTGCTTTCTTT. Its translation: CASLNRTGSAFF.

The table lists this clone with a count of one. CDR3 sequence reads: CASSLEASGTDTQYF. The CDR3 coding sequence is TGCGCCAGCAGCTTGGAGGCTAGCGGGACAGATACGCAGTATTTT. The J gene is TRBJ2-3, the V gene TRBV5-1; 8 nucleotides align to TRBD2. The trim removed 0 bases at V and 3 bases at J, leaving 3 bases unmatched. The CDR3 extends over 15 amino acids. Germline V lookup: CDR1 SGHRS, CDR2 YFSETQ.

In this sample, this clone turned up a few times. The V call is TRBV5-1, the J call TRBJ2-5, with 13 positions matching TRBD2. The J segment lost 0 bases and the V segment lost 8 bases, leaving 13 bases of the junction unmatched. The germline CDR1 and CDR2 sequences are SGHRS and YFSETQ. CDR3 size: 18 residues. CDR3 loop: CARTQTSGRARYQETQYF. In DNA, the CDR3 is TGCGCCAGAACCCAAACTAGCGGGAGGGCCCGGTACCAAGAGACCCAGTACTTC.